Presented here are 3 T cell receptor beta chains from one specimen sequenced in a study of shared clonotypes between healthy human individuals. Assay used: immunoSEQ multiplex PCR; TCRdb lists only in-frame clones, some missing. The sample has roughly 2,000,000 clones, 85% to 95% seen once. Naive CD8 cells, CD45RO-negative and positively selected for CCR7, excluded terminally differentiated effector memory CD45RA+ cells. The specimen sequenced was naive CD8+ T cells sorted from blood. These receptors originate from a man aged 18 to 30 in good health.

This clone has only one observation. Other DNA sequences within the sample encode an identical CDR3. The gene calls are TRBV7-9 and TRBJ2-5; 9 bases are shared with TRBD1. The trim removed 5 bases at V and 1 base at J, leaving 5 bases unmatched. CDR3 size: 15 residues. The germline CDR1 and CDR2 sequences are SEHNR and FQNEAQ (reference sequence). This CDR3 reads CASSRPGQGQETQYF. The CDR3 DNA follows: TGTGCCAGCAGCAGACCGGGACAGGGCCAAGAGACCCAGTACTTC. The full variable domain, in which reference TRBV7-9 and TRBJ2-5 provide the parts outside the CDR3, is DTGVSQNPRHKITKRGQNVTFRCDPISEHNRLYWYRQTLGQGPEFLTYFQNEAQLEKSRLLSDRFSAERPKGSFSTLEIQRTEQGDSAMYLCASSRPGQGQETQYFGPGTRLLVL.

The genes are TRBV19 and TRBJ2-7; D gene uncertain. Trimming left V 4 bases short and J 9 bases short, with 13 bases between. From germline, CDR1 is LNHDA and CDR2 SQIVND (reference sequence). This CDR3 contains 12 residues. Here the CDR3 reads CASSTPLAGQYF. The CDR3 DNA is TGTGCCAGTAGTACCCCCCTGGCCGGGCAGTACTTC.

V and J are TRBV10-3 and TRBJ2-7; 7 bases are shared with TRBD2. V was pared by 6 bases and J by 4 bases, with 15 bases of the junction left unmatched. This CDR3 region has 16 residues. Germline loops: CDR1 ENHRY, CDR2 SYGVKD. CDR3 sequence (DNA): TGTGCCATCAGCGGGCCCCAGCCGGGGGAGGGGTACGAGCAGTACTTC. Amino acids: CAISGPQPGEGYEQYF.